This TCR beta chain is from a study of blood T cell repertoires in COVID-19. This clone was seen once. Profiled with immunoSEQ multiplex PCR; TCRdb holds only in-frame clones, not every one. The repertoire holds 55,000 to 95,000 clones, 81% seen once, with roughly 20% in the top ten. The CDR3 loop spans 15 amino acids. Germline CDR1 is ENHRY and CDR2 is SYGVKD. V lost 6 bases, J lost 3 bases, and 8 bases stayed unmatched. This chain joins TRBV10-3 and TRBJ2-1; TRBD2 aligns across 7 bases. This clonotype was obtained from a woman aged 70-85 years with acute or convalescent COVID-19. Source material: peripheral blood. CDR3 DNA: TGTGCCATCAGGGAAGGGAGCGGGGACTACAATGAGCAGTTCTTC. This codes for CAIREGSGDYNEQFF.